These 17 T cell receptor beta chains originate from one sample sequenced in a study of T cell repertoires in cytomegalovirus infection. One entry per CDR3 protein, called by TCRdb with MiXCR from the reads. The sample consists of 290,000 or so distinct CDR3 sequences, about 23% of them appearing once. Sequencing input: PBMCs. All receptors derive from a human donor in good health (CMV status not recorded). Some clones in this sample may be carry-over from other donors' samples.

The V gene is TRBV6-5, the J gene TRBJ2-7, with a weak D call TRBD2 (5 bases). The CDR3 contains 13 residues. Germline CDR1 reads MNHEY; CDR2 reads SVGAGI. V was clipped by 6 bases and J by 1 base, with 10 bases between them. CDR3 in DNA: TGTGCCAGCAGGCCCCGGGGTTCCTACGAGCAGTACTTC. Translating gives CASRPRGSYEQYF.

This clonotype was found a few times. The chain combines TRBV29-1 with TRBJ2-5; no definite D call. This CDR3 contains 11 residues. In germline, CDR1 is SQVTM, CDR2 ANQGSEA. In nucleotides, the CDR3 is TGCACCGCTCAGTGGGGAGAGACCCAGTACTTC. Translating it yields CTAQWGETQYF. Supplemented by reference TRBV29-1 and TRBJ2-5, the full variable domain reads SAVISQKPSRDICQRGTSLTIQCQVDSQVTMMFWYRQQPGQSLTLIATANQGSEATYESGFVIDKFPISRPNLTFSTLTVSNMSPEDSSIYLCTAQWGETQYFGPGTRLLVL.

The chain links TRBV14 to TRBJ2-5, with D uncertain. Germline lookup yields CDR1 SGHDN and CDR2 FVKESK. The CDR3 has 15 amino acids. V lost 2 bases to trimming and J lost 0 bases, with 10 bases between them. DNA of the CDR3: TGTGCCAGCAGCCAACTTAAACTGTACCAAGAGACCCAGTACTTC. This gives the protein CASSQLKLYQETQYF. Based on the CDR3 plus reference TRBV14 and TRBJ2-5, the full variable domain is EAGVTQFPSHSVIEKGQTVTLRCDPISGHDNLYWYRRVMGKEIKFLLHFVKESKQDESGMPNNRFLAERTGGTYSTLKVQPAELEDSGVYFCASSQLKLYQETQYFGPGTRLLVL.

This clonotype was observed at least ten times. The chain employs TRBV7-9 and TRBJ1-1, with 7 nucleotides matching TRBD1. The CDR3 has 14 residues. V was clipped by 5 bases and J by 5 bases; unmatched bases: 8. Germline-derived CDR1 and CDR2 are SEHNR and FQNEAQ (reference sequence). The CDR3 DNA is TGTGCCAGCAGCACCCTGACAGGGAATACTGAAGCTTTCTTT. Translated, it gives CASSTLTGNTEAFF.

The chain has TRBV12-3 or TRBV12-4 and TRBJ1-1; D not certain. CDR3 length: 14 residues. Trimming pared 6 bases from V and 1 base from J, leaving 12 bases between. The chain's CDR3 is CASSPVTENTEAFF. The CDR3, as DNA: TGTGCCAGCAGCCCCGTTACAGAGAACACTGAAGCTTTCTTT.

This clonotype was counted ten times or more. The chain combines TRBV6-2 or TRBV6-3 with TRBJ1-5; 8 bases match TRBD1. With 4 bases clipped from V and 7 bases from J, the junction kept 9 bases outside the gene matches. The CDR3 contains 15 residues. CDR1 is MNHEY, CDR2 SVGEGT, per germline. The CDR3 coding sequence is TGTGCCAGCAGTTCGTCAGGGGGCGATGTCCAGCCCCAGCATTTT. Protein sequence: CASSSSGGDVQPQHF.

In its sample, this clonotype was seen a few times. The genes are TRBV7-9 and TRBJ2-1; TRBD2 is a possible D gene (5 bases). CDR3 length: 15 residues. Trimming stripped 4 bases from V and 9 bases from J, with 19 bases between. In germline, CDR1 is SEHNR, CDR2 FQNEAQ (reference sequence). CDR3 nucleotides: TGTGCCAGCAGCTATATCCGCCCCGAGGGTAGTGAGCAGTTCTTC. It encodes CASSYIRPEGSEQFF.

This clonotype was counted many times. V is TRBV7-2 and J is TRBJ2-2; maybe TRBD2 (5 bases). CDR3 length: 16 amino acids. V was shortened by 0 bases and J by 7 bases, with 15 bases between the two germline ends. Germline V gene sequence: CDR1 SGHTA, CDR2 FQGNSA. The CDR3 loop is CASSLALKLEGGELFF. The CDR3 DNA reads as TGTGCCAGCAGCTTAGCGTTGAAGCTCGAGGGCGGGGAGCTGTTTTTT.

In this sample, this clonotype turned up many times. V gene TRBV10-2 combines with J gene TRBJ2-2; a weak D match, TRBD1 (6 bases). Trimming took 2 bases from V and 6 from J, leaving 13 bases between them. The length of the CDR3 is 15 residues. The germline V gene has CDR1 WSHSY and CDR2 SAAADI. The CDR3: CASSEATGSPGELFF. CDR3 coding DNA: TGCGCCAGCAGTGAGGCTACAGGGTCCCCCGGGGAGCTGTTTTTT.

This clonotype has at least ten counts. The chain recombines TRBV7-2 with TRBJ1-2, with no clear D. Germline V lookup: CDR1 SGHTA, CDR2 FQGNSA. The CDR3 is made up of 13 amino acids. V was cut by 5 bases and J by 4 bases, with 11 bases left in between. The CDR3 nucleotides read TGTGCCAGCAGCGCCACATGGTCCTATGGCTACACCTTC. Translated, it gives CASSATWSYGYTF.

The chain joins TRBV27 to TRBJ1-6; TRBD1 aligns across 9 bases. With V trimmed by 4 bases and J by 6 bases, 1 base remained unmatched. Germline V CDR1 and CDR2: MNHEY, SMNVEV (reference sequence). The CDR3 consists of 14 residues. Here the CDR3 DNA reads TGTGCCAGCAGTTGGACAGGGGTTAATTCACCCCTCCACTTT. This sequence encodes CASSWTGVNSPLHF.

This clonotype was picked up many times. The chain employs TRBV12-3 or TRBV12-4 and TRBJ2-7; TRBD1 matches at 9 bases. V shed 4 bases, J shed 3 bases, and the junction held 4 bases outside the gene matches. This CDR3 region has 14 residues. The CDR3 spells CASSSGTGYYEQYF. In nucleotides, the CDR3 is TGTGCCAGCAGTTCCGGGACAGGGTACTACGAGCAGTACTTC.

This clonotype has just a few counts. The J gene is TRBJ1-1, the V gene TRBV28, with D uncertain. V was clipped by 5 bases and J by 4 bases, with 14 bases between them. The CDR3 is made up of 14 amino acids. CDR1 is MDHEN and CDR2 is SYDVKM in the germline V gene. As DNA, the CDR3 is TGTGCCAGCAGTCCCCCAGGATTTCTCACTGAAGCTTTCTTT. Amino acids: CASSPPGFLTEAFF.

The chain carries TRBV6-2 or TRBV6-3 and TRBJ2-1; 13 bases align to TRBD2. V shed 8 bases and J 7 bases; nucleotides not matched to a gene: 8. The CDR3 runs 15 residues. Germline V gene sequence: CDR1 MNHEY, CDR2 SVGEGT. This chain's CDR3 is CASRTSGSIVNEQFF. CDR3 DNA: TGTGCCAGCCGGACTAGCGGGAGTATAGTAAATGAGCAGTTCTTC.

Only a few counts were recorded for this clonotype. The rearrangement uses TRBV2 and TRBJ2-3, with 8 nucleotides matching TRBD1. Unmatched junction bases numbered 8, after V lost 6 bases and J lost 3 bases. The CDR3 has 15 amino acids. The germline CDR1 and CDR2 sequences are SNHLY and FYNNEI. The CDR3 region is CASRGRDRPTDTQYF. The DNA for the CDR3 is TGTGCCAGCAGAGGCCGGGACAGGCCGACAGATACGCAGTATTTT.

This clonotype was seen a handful of times. This rearrangement joins TRBV24-1 to TRBJ1-2; 8 bases are a match to TRBD1. V lost 4 bases and J lost 7; bases outside the gene matches: 4. Germline V gives CDR1 KGHDR, CDR2 SFDVKD. CDR3 size: 13 residues. CDR3 amino acids: CATSDSDRAGYTF. The DNA for the CDR3 is TGTGCCACCAGTGACTCGGACAGGGCTGGCTACACCTTC.

This clonotype was counted a few times. The chain is built from TRBV29-1 and TRBJ2-2, with 9 positions matching TRBD1. Germline CDR1 and CDR2: SQVTM and ANQGSEA. Germline trimming cut 6 bases from V and 3 bases from J; bases unmatched to any gene: 5. The CDR3 totals 14 residues. The CDR3 loop is CSVGQGTDTGELFF. The CDR3 DNA sequence: TGCAGCGTCGGACAGGGGACGGACACCGGGGAGCTGTTTTTT.